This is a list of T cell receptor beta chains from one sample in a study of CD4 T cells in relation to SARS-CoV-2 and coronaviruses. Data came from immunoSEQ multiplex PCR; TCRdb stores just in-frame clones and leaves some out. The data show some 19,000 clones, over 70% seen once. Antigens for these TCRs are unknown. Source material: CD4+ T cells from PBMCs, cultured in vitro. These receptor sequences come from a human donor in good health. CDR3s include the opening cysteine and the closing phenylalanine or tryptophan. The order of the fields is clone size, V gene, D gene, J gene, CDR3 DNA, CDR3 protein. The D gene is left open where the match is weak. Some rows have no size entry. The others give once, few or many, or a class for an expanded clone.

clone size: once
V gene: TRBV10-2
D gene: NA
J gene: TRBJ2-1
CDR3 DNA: TGCGCCAGCAGTGATAACCTCAATGAGCAGTTCTTC
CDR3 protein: CASSDNLNEQFF

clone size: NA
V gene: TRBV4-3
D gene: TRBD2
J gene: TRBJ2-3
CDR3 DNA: TGCGCCAGCAGCCCTAGCGGGAGCACAGATACGCAGTATTTT
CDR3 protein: CASSPSGSTDTQYF

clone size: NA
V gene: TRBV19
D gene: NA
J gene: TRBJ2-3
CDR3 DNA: TGTGCCAGTAGTATTGGGACGAGAACAGATACGCAGTATTTT
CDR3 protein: CASSIGTRTDTQYF

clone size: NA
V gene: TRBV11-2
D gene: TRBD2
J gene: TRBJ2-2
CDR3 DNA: TGTGCCAGCAGCCGGGGACTAGCGGGGTCCACCGGGGAGCTGTTTTTT
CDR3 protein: CASSRGLAGSTGELFF

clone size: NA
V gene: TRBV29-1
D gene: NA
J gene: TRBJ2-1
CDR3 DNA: TGCAGCGCCCAGAGGGGTTCGGGTCCAATCGGTGAGCAGTTCTTC
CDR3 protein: CSAQRGSGPIGEQFF

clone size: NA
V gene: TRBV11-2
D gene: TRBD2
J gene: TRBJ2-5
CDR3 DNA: TGTGCCAGCAGCTTATTTAGACTAGCGGGAGTCCAAGAGACCCAGTACTTC
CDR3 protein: CASSLFRLAGVQETQYF

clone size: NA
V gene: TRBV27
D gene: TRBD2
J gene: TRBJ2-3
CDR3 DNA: TGTGCCAGCAGTTCCCCTAGCGGGACGAGCACAGATACGCAGTATTTT
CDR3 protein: CASSSPSGTSTDTQYF

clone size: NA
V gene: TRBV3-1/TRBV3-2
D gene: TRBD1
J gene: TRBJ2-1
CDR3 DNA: TGTGCCAGCAGCCCTCCGGGACAGGGGTCTATTGAGCAGTTCTTC
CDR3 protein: CASSPPGQGSIEQFF

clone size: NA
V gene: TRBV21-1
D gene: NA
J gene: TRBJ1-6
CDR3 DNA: TGTGCCAGCAACTCCCCCCGGGAGGAGAATTCACCCCTCCACTTT
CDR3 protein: CASNSPREENSPLHF

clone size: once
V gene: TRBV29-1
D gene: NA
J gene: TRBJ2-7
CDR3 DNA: TGCAGCGTTGGTGAGGGGTACGAGCAGTACTTC
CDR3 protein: CSVGEGYEQYF

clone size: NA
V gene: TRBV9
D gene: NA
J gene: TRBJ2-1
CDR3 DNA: TGTGCCAGCAGCACCACCCCCCCTCGGGCGAGCTCCTACAATGAGCAGTTCTTC
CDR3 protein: CASSTTPPRASSYNEQFF

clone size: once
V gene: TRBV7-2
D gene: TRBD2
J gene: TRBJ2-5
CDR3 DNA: TGTGCCAGCAGCCCGGGGGGGCAAGAGACCCAGTACTTC
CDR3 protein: CASSPGGQETQYF

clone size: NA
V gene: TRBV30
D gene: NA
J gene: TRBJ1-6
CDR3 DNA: TGTGCCTGGAGCCGGGGGGCTGATAATTCACCCCTCCACTTT
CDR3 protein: CAWSRGADNSPLHF

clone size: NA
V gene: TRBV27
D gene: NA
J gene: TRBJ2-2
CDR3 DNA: TGTGCCGCCGCAGGGCGCGCCGGGGAGCTGTTTTTT
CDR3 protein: CAAAGRAGELFF

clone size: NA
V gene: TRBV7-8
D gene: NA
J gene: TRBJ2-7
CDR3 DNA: TGTGCCAGCAATACAGGGCTAGCGGAAGGCGAGCAGTACTTC
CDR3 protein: CASNTGLAEGEQYF

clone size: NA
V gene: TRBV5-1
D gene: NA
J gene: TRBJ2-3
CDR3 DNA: TGCGCCAGCGTTCGGTCCGACCAGGGGGATACGCAGTATTTT
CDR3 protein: CASVRSDQGDTQYF

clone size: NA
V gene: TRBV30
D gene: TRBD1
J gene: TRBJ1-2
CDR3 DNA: TGTGCCTGGAGTGTACAGGGGGCCTATGGCTACACCTTC
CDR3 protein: CAWSVQGAYGYTF

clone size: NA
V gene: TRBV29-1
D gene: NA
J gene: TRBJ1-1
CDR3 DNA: TGCAGCGTTCGCAGACCCAACACTGAAGCTTTCTTT
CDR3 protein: CSVRRPNTEAFF

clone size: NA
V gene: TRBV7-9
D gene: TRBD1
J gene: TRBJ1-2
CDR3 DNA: TGTGCCAGCAGCTTAGGCCGGACAGGGGGCGCAGATGGCTACACCTTC
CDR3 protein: CASSLGRTGGADGYTF

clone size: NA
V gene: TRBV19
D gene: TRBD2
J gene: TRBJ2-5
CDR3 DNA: TGTGCCAGTAGTATTGGCGCTAGCGGGAGGGCCCTCAGAGAGACCCAGTACTTC
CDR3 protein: CASSIGASGRALRETQYF

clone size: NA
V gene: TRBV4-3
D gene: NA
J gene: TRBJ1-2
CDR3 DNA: TGCGCCAGCAGCCAAGGTCAGGCAGGGTTCTATGGCTACACCTTC
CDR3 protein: CASSQGQAGFYGYTF

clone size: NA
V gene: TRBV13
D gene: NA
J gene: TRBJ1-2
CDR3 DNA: TGTGCCAGCAGCTTATACGCCAGACTCTATGGCTACACCTTC
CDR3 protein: CASSLYARLYGYTF

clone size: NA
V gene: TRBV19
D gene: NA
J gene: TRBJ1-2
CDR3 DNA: TGTGCCAGTAGCGACAGGTGGGACGATGGCTACACCTTC
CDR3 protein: CASSDRWDDGYTF